This record concerns one TCR beta chain sequence. The germline CDR1 and CDR2 sequences are SNHLY and FYNNEI. CDR3 length: 15 residues. The J segment lost 5 bases and the V segment lost 4 bases, leaving 6 bases of the junction unmatched. Primers for the PCR totalled 60 Vbeta and 13 Jbeta. Profiled with immunoSEQ multiplex PCR; TCRdb holds only in-frame clones, not every one. The sample shows 150,000 to 200,000 clones, roughly 65% of them seen only once. The data are from a study of cytomegalovirus exposure and HLA in healthy donors. Donors had nominal health at sampling but likely had unrecorded immune exposures.

The genes are TRBV2 and TRBJ2-2; 8 nucleotides align to TRBD1. Material for sequencing was PBMCs. This receptor was obtained from a man between 18 and 35 years old in good health and CMV-seropositive. The CDR3 sequence: CASSVRDRITGELFF. The CDR3 DNA reads as TGTGCCAGCAGTGTCCGGGACAGGATAACCGGGGAGCTGTTTTTT.